The rows below give T cell receptor beta chains drawn from one sample of a study of blood T cell repertoires in COVID-19. This table comes from immunoSEQ multiplex PCR, and its TCRdb copy is limited to in-frame clones, with some not included. The sample lists 200,000 to 300,000 clones, about four fifths occurring once. The sequenced sample was PBMCs or T cells enriched from blood (not recorded which). The source is a woman in her thirties or forties who had been exposed to COVID-19. CDR3s include the opening cysteine and the closing phenylalanine or tryptophan. The order of the fields is J gene, V gene, D gene, clone size, CDR3 protein, CDR3 DNA. A D gene is named only where the DNA matches it firmly. Clone size, where shown, is once, few, many, or a class for clones that have expanded.

J: TRBJ1-1
V: TRBV15
D: TRBD1
size: -
CDR3: CATSRNRGPRPEAFF
DNA: TGTGCCACCAGCAGAAACAGGGGGCCGAGGCCTGAAGCTTTCTTT

J: TRBJ1-1
V: TRBV7-3
D: -
size: -
CDR3: CASSPQMNTEAFF
DNA: TGTGCCAGCAGCCCTCAGATGAACACTGAAGCTTTCTTT

J: TRBJ1-1
V: TRBV18
D: TRBD1
size: -
CDR3: CASSLSRDRGSTEAFF
DNA: TGTGCCAGCTCACTGAGCCGGGACAGGGGAAGCACTGAAGCTTTCTTT

J: TRBJ1-1
V: TRBV7-6
D: -
size: -
CDR3: CASSLEGGTEAFF
DNA: TGTGCCAGCAGCTTAGAGGGAGGTACTGAAGCTTTCTTT

J: TRBJ2-2
V: TRBV5-4
D: TRBD1
size: -
CDR3: CASRKGTENTGELFF
DNA: TGTGCCAGCAGGAAGGGGACAGAGAACACCGGGGAGCTGTTTTTT

J: TRBJ2-2
V: TRBV11-2
D: -
size: few
CDR3: CASSSRGTGMANTGELFF
DNA: TGTGCCAGCAGCTCCCGGGGCACAGGGATGGCGAACACCGGGGAGCTGTTTTTT

J: TRBJ2-4
V: TRBV2
D: -
size: -
CDR3: CASSPMQEVNIQYF
DNA: TGTGCCAGCAGTCCGATGCAGGAGGTCAACATTCAGTACTTC

J: TRBJ1-1
V: TRBV29-1
D: -
size: once
CDR3: CSSRRGSNTEAFF
DNA: TGCAGCTCTCGTAGGGGGTCGAACACTGAAGCTTTCTTT

J: TRBJ1-2
V: TRBV5-6
D: TRBD1
size: -
CDR3: CASSYGTGGTGYTF
DNA: TGTGCCAGCAGCTATGGGACAGGGGGCACAGGCTACACCTTC

J: TRBJ1-1
V: TRBV28
D: -
size: -
CDR3: CATLLNTEAFF
DNA: TGTGCCACTCTCCTGAACACTGAAGCTTTCTTT

J: TRBJ2-2
V: TRBV18
D: TRBD2
size: -
CDR3: CASSQTSGGLTGELFF
DNA: TGTGCCAGCTCACAAACGAGCGGGGGCCTTACCGGGGAGCTGTTTTTT

J: TRBJ2-1
V: TRBV9
D: -
size: -
CDR3: CASSVAGTNNEQFF
DNA: TGTGCCAGCAGCGTAGCTGGCACTAACAATGAGCAGTTCTTC

J: TRBJ2-7
V: TRBV5-1
D: -
size: -
CDR3: CASSLPGTYEQYF
DNA: TGCGCCAGCAGCTTGCCGGGGACCTACGAGCAGTACTTC

J: TRBJ1-3
V: TRBV14
D: TRBD1
size: once
CDR3: CASSLSTGAGNTIYF
DNA: TGTGCCAGCAGCCTTTCGACAGGGGCTGGAAACACCATATATTTT

J: TRBJ1-1
V: TRBV11-3
D: TRBD1
size: -
CDR3: CASSLGTGTEAFF
DNA: TGTGCCAGCAGCTTAGGGACAGGCACTGAAGCTTTCTTT

J: TRBJ1-3
V: TRBV6-5
D: -
size: -
CDR3: CASSPQVAGNTIYF
DNA: TGTGCCAGCAGCCCCCAGGTGGCTGGAAACACCATATATTTT

J: TRBJ1-1
V: TRBV6-4
D: -
size: -
CDR3: CASSIGQNTEAFF
DNA: TGTGCCAGCAGTATCGGACAGAACACTGAAGCTTTCTTT

J: TRBJ1-5
V: TRBV19
D: TRBD1
size: -
CDR3: CASSIGGQGLNQPQHF
DNA: TGTGCCAGTAGTATAGGCGGACAGGGTTTAAATCAGCCCCAGCATTTT

J: TRBJ2-5
V: TRBV7-9
D: TRBD2
size: few
CDR3: CATTPIGAGEETQYF
DNA: TGTGCCACCACACCGATCGGGGCGGGGGAAGAGACCCAGTACTTC

J: TRBJ2-7
V: TRBV3-1/TRBV3-2
D: -
size: -
CDR3: CASSHLRDRICYEQYF
DNA: TGTGCCAGCAGCCACCTTCGAGACAGGATCTGCTACGAGCAGTACTTC

J: TRBJ1-1
V: TRBV14
D: -
size: few
CDR3: CASSQDLGREAFF
DNA: TGTGCCAGCAGCCAAGATCTGGGGAGGGAAGCTTTCTTT

J: TRBJ2-5
V: TRBV28
D: TRBD2
size: -
CDR3: CASTLAGQETQYF
DNA: TGTGCCAGCACACTAGCGGGGCAAGAGACCCAGTACTTC

J: TRBJ1-3
V: TRBV7-9
D: -
size: -
CDR3: CASSAQGLGDTIYF
DNA: TGTGCCAGCAGCGCCCAGGGTCTTGGGGACACCATATATTTT

J: TRBJ2-3
V: TRBV5-4
D: -
size: -
CDR3: CASSLAGAGNTDTQYF
DNA: TGTGCCAGCAGCTTGGCTGGTGCGGGAAACACAGATACGCAGTATTTT

J: TRBJ1-2
V: TRBV4-2
D: -
size: few
CDR3: CASSRAGTGGDYGYTF
DNA: TGTGCCAGCAGCCGCGCCGGCACGGGAGGGGACTATGGCTACACCTTC

J: TRBJ2-5
V: TRBV7-9
D: -
size: -
CDR3: CASSTSGVSPSRRMEYF
DNA: TGTGCCAGCAGCACCTCAGGGGTCTCGCCTAGCCGAAGAATGGAGTACTTC

J: TRBJ2-4
V: TRBV2
D: -
size: -
CDR3: CASRMENRDRRPENIQYF
DNA: TGTGCCAGCAGGATGGAAAACAGGGATCGGCGCCCCGAAAACATTCAGTACTTC

J: TRBJ1-1
V: TRBV27
D: -
size: -
CDR3: CASSYSGQPNTEAFF
DNA: TGTGCCAGCAGTTATTCCGGACAGCCGAACACTGAAGCTTTCTTT

J: TRBJ1-4
V: TRBV19
D: TRBD1
size: -
CDR3: CASSIGGTEGEKLFF
DNA: TGTGCCAGTAGTATAGGGGGGACAGAAGGTGAAAAACTGTTTTTT

J: TRBJ2-2
V: TRBV5-1
D: TRBD2
size: -
CDR3: CASSSRTSGGDRRPGELFF
DNA: TGCGCCAGCAGCTCCCGGACTAGCGGGGGGGATCGAAGGCCCGGGGAGCTGTTTTTT

J: TRBJ2-7
V: TRBV14
D: -
size: -
CDR3: CASSHAYEQYF
DNA: TGTGCCAGCAGCCACGCCTACGAGCAGTACTTC